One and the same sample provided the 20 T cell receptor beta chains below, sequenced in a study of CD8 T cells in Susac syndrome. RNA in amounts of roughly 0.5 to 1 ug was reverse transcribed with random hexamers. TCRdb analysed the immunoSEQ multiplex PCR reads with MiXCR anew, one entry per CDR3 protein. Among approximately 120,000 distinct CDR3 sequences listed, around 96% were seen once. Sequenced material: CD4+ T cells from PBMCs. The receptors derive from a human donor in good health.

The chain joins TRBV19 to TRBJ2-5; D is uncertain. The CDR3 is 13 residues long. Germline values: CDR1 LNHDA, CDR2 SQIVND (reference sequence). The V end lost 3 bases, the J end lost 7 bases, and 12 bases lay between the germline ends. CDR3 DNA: TGTGCCAGTAGTATCCCGCAATCAGGGACCCAGTACTTC. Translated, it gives CASSIPQSGTQYF.

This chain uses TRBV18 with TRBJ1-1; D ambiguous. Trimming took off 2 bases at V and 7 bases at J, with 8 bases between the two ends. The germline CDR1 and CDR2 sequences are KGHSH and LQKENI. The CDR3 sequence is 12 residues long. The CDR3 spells CASSPSRDEAFF. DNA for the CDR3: TGTGCCAGCTCACCATCTCGAGATGAAGCTTTCTTT.

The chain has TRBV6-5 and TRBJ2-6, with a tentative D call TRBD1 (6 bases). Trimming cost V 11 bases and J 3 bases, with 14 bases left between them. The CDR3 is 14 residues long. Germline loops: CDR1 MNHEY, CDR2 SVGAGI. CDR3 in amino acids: CAAKRTVGANVLTF. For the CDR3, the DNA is TGTGCCGCCAAGAGGACAGTTGGGGCCAACGTCCTGACTTTC.

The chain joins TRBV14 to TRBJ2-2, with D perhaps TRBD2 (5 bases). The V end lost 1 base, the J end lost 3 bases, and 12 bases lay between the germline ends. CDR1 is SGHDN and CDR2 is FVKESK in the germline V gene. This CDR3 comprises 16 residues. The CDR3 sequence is CASSQGQRSYTGELFF. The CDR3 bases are TGTGCCAGCAGCCAAGGCCAGCGGAGCTACACCGGGGAGCTGTTTTTT. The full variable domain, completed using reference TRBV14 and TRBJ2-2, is EAGVTQFPSHSVIEKGQTVTLRCDPISGHDNLYWYRRVMGKEIKFLLHFVKESKQDESGMPNNRFLAERTGGTYSTLKVQPAELEDSGVYFCASSQGQRSYTGELFFGEGSRLTVL.

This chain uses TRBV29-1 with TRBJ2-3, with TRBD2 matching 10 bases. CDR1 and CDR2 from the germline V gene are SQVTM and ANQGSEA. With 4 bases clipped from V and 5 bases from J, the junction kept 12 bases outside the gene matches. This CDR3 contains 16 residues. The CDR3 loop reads CSVAASAGGPGDTQYF. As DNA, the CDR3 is TGCAGCGTTGCGGCCTCAGCGGGAGGGCCGGGAGATACGCAGTATTTT.

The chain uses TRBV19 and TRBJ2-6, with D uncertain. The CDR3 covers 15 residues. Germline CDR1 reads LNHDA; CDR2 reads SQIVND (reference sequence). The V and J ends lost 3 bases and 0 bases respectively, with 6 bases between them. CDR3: CASSIPISGANVLTF. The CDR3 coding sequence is TGTGCCAGTAGTATTCCTATCTCTGGGGCCAACGTCCTGACTTTC.

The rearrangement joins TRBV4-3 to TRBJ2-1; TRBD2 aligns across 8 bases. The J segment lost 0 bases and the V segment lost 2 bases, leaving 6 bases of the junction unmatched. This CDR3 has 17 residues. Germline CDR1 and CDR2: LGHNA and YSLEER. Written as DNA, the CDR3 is TGCGCCAGCAGCCAATCGGGAAGCGGGAGCTCCTACAATGAGCAGTTCTTC. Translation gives CASSQSGSGSSYNEQFF.

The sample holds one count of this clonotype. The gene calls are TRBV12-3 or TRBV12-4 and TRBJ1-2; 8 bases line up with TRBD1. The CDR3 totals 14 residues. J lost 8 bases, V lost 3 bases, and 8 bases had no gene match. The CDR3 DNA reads TGTGCCAGCAGTTTCTCCCAGGGGGCGGACGGCTACACCTTC. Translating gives CASSFSQGADGYTF.

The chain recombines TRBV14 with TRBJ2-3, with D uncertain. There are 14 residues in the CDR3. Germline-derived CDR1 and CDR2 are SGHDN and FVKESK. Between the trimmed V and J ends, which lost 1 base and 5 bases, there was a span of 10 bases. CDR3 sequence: CASSQGSTVDTQYF. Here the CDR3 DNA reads TGTGCCAGCAGCCAAGGAAGCACCGTAGATACGCAGTATTTT.

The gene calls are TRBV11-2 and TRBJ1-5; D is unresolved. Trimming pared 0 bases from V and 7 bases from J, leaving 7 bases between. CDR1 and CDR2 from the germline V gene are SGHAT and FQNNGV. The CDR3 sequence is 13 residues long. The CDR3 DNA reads TGTGCCAGCAGCTTAGATCGGTGGCAGCCCCAGCATTTT. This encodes CASSLDRWQPQHF.

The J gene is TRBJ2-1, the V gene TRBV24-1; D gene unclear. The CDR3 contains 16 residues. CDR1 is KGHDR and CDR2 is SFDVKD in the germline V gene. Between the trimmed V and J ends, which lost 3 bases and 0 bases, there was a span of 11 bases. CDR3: CATSDHTESSYNEQFF. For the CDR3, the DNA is TGTGCCACCAGTGATCATACAGAGAGCTCCTACAATGAGCAGTTCTTC.

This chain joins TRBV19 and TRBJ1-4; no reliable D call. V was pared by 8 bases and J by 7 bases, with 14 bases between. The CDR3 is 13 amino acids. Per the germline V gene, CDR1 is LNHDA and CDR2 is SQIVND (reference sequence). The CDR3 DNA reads TGTGCCAGTCGAAGAGTACATGTTGAAAAACTGTTTTTT. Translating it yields CASRRVHVEKLFF.

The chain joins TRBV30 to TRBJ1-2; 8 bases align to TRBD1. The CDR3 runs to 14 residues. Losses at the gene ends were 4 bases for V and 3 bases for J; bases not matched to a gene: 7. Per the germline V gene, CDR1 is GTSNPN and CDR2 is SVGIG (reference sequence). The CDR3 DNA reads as TGTGCCTGGACCTTTTTGGGACAGGACTATGGCTACACCTTC. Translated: CAWTFLGQDYGYTF.

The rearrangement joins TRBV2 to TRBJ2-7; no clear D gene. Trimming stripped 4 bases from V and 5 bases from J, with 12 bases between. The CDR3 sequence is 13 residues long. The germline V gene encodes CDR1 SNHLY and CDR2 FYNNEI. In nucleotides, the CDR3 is TGTGCCAGCAGTGTAGGTGAAGGGAACGAGCAGTACTTC. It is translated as CASSVGEGNEQYF.

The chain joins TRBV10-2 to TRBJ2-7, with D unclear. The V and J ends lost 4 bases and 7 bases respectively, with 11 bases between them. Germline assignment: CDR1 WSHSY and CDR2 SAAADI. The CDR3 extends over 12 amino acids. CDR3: CASSGARREQYF. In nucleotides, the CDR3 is TGCGCCAGCAGTGGGGCTAGAAGGGAGCAGTACTTC.

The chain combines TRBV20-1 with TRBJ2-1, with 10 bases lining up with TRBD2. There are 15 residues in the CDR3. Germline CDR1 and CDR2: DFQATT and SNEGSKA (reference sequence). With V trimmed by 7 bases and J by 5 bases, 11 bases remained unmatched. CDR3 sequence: CSVEVLAGVHNEQFF. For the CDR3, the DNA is TGCAGTGTTGAGGTCCTAGCGGGAGTCCACAATGAGCAGTTCTTC.

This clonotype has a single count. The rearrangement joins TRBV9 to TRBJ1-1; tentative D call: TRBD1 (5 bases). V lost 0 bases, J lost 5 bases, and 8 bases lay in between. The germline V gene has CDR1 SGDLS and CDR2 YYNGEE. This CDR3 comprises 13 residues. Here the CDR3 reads CASSVAGLTEAFF. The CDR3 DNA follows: TGTGCCAGCAGCGTAGCAGGGTTAACTGAAGCTTTCTTT.

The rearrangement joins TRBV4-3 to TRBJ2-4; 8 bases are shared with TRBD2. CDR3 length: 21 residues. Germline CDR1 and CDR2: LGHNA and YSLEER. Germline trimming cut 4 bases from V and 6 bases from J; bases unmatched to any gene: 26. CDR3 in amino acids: CASSRFRGALGAGEGRNIQYF. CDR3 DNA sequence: TGCGCCAGCAGCCGGTTCAGAGGTGCTCTCGGAGCGGGAGAAGGTAGAAACATTCAGTACTTC.

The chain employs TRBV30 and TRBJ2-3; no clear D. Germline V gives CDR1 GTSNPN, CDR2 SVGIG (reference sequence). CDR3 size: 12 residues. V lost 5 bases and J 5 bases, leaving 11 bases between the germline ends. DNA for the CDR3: TGTGCCTGGGGCCTTATTGGAGATACGCAGTATTTT. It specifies CAWGLIGDTQYF.

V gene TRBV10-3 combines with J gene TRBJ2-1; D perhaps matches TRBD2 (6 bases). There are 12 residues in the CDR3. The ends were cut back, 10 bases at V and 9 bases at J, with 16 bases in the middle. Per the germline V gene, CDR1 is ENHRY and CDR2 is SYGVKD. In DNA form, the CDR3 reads TGTGCCACCATCAGTTCGGGAGTTGAGCAGTTCTTC. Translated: CATISSGVEQFF.